The table lists the clone carrying this TCR delta chain with a few counts. The record originates from a study of gamma-delta T cells after stem cell transplantation. TCRdb redid the clone calls on the RT-PCR reads with CATT. This sample has about 11,000 delta-chain clones, with approximately 39% found just once. Germline-derived CDR1 and CDR2 are TSWWSYY and QGS. The V and J ends lost 3 bases and 0 bases, in that order; junction bases with no gene match: 32. This CDR3 is 25 amino acids long. The V gene is TRDV1, the J gene TRDJ1, with 9 bases identical to TRDD3. The TCR sequence derives from a human donor. It is not recorded whose cells these are; they may come from a transplant donor. The sequenced sample was gamma-delta T cells. The DNA of the CDR3 is TGTGCTCTTGGGGACCCCAGGGGAGGCTCCACTGGGGGAGGAGTTCTACTCACGTACACCGATAAACTCATCTTT. Amino acid sequence: CALGDPRGGSTGGGVLLTYTDKLIF.